This TCR beta chain was recorded in a study of blood T cell repertoires in COVID-19. Study-wide background: Sources were T cells, B-cell-depleted T cells, or PBMCs; the material itself was cDNA or gDNA.

The method was immunoSEQ multiplex PCR; TCRdb's version includes in-frame clones alone and lacks a portion of them. The sample carries under 200,000 clones, about 88% recorded once. This clone has just one count. The receptor comes from an elderly woman in a cohort sampled during active or convalescent COVID-19. Material: peripheral blood.

This CDR3 is CASSPQPSGTYNEQFF. In DNA form, the CDR3 reads TGCGCCAGCAGCCCCCAGCCTAGCGGGACTTACAATGAGCAGTTCTTC. The chain combines TRBV4-1 with TRBJ2-1; 9 bases map to TRBD2. This CDR3 contains 16 residues. CDR1 MGHRA and CDR2 YSYEKL come from the germline V gene. The V segment lost 4 bases and the J segment 4 bases; nucleotides outside the gene matches: 8.